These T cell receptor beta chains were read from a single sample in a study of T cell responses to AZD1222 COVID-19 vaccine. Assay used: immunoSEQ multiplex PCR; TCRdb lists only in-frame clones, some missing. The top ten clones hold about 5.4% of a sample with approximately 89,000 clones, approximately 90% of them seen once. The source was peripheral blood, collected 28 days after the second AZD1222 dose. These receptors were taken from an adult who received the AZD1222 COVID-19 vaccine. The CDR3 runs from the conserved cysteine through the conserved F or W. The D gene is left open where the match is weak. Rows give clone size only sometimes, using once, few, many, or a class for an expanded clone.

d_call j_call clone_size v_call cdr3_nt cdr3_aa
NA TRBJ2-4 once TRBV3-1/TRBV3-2 TGTGCCAGCGGCGGACAGAACAATATTCAGTACTTC CASGGQNNIQYF
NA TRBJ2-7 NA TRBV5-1 TGCGCCAGCAGCTTGGAGCAGGGTTTGCGGGAGCAGTACTTC CASSLEQGLREQYF
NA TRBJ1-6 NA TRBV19 TGTGCCAGTAGTATAGTGGACCCAGGGAGTGGTTCACCCCTCCACTTT CASSIVDPGSGSPLHF
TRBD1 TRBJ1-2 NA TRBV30 TGTGCCTGGAATCTTAGGACAGGAGATGGCTACACCTTC CAWNLRTGDGYTF
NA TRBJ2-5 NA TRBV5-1 TGCGCCAGCAGCTTGGGGGCCGGGCGGCAGACCCAGTACTTC CASSLGAGRQTQYF
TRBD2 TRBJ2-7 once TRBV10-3 TGTGCCATCAGTGAGAGGGGAGGGACTAGCGCCTCCTACGAGCAGTACTTC CAISERGGTSASYEQYF
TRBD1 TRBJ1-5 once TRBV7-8 TGTGCCAGCAGCTTCCAGACAGGGGGGAATCAGCCCCAGCATTTT CASSFQTGGNQPQHF
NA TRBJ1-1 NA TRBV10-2 TGCGCCAGCAGTGATCAGAGAACCGCTTTCTTT CASSDQRTAFF
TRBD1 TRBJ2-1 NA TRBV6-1 TGTGCCAGCAGGGACAGGGGCACGGCCAATGAGCAGTTCTTC CASRDRGTANEQFF
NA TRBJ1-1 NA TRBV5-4 TGTGCCAGCAGCTTCCCTGCGCCCAACACTGAAGCTTTCTTT CASSFPAPNTEAFF
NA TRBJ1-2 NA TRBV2 TGTGCCAGCAGTGAACAGAACTATGGCTACACCTTC CASSEQNYGYTF
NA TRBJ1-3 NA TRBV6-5 TGTGCCAGCACCCCGACAGTGGGCTCTGGAAACACCATATATTTT CASTPTVGSGNTIYF
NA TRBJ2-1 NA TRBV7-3 TGTGCCAGCAGCAGACTTGGCGGCAACTCCTACAATGAGCAGTTCTTC CASSRLGGNSYNEQFF
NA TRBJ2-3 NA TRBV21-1 TGTGCCAGCAGTCAGACTAGCGGGGAGATAGATACGCAGTATTTT CASSQTSGEIDTQYF
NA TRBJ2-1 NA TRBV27 TGTGCCAGCAGTTTAAGCGGCCCCTACAATGAGCAGTTCTTC CASSLSGPYNEQFF
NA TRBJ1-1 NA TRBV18 TGTGCCAGCTCACCACGGGAGGGGGGGAACACTGAAGCTTTCTTT CASSPREGGNTEAFF
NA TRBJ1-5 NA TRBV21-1 TGTGCCAGCAGCAAACGGGGTGCAGGGGTGGATCAGCCCCAGCATTTT CASSKRGAGVDQPQHF
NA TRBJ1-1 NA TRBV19 TGTGCCAGTAGTATACTGGGCCTGGAAGCTTTCTTT CASSILGLEAFF
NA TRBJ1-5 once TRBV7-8 TGTGCCAGCAGCCCTCATGTGGACCAGCCCCAGCATTTT CASSPHVDQPQHF
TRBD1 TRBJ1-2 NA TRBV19 TGTGCCAGTAGTACACGACAGGGGCTTAATGGCTACACCTTC CASSTRQGLNGYTF
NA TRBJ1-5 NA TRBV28 TGTGCCAGCAGTTTATCAGGGGTCGGCAATCAGCCCCAGCATTTT CASSLSGVGNQPQHF
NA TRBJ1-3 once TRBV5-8 TGTGCCAGCAGCATGGGACACCACTCTGGAAACACCATATATTTT CASSMGHHSGNTIYF
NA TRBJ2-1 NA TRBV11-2 TGTGCCAGCAGCTCCCAGTCCGGGGGCCGGGACAATGAGCAGTTCTTC CASSSQSGGRDNEQFF
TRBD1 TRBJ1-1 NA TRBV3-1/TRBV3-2 TGTGCCAGCAGCCGAGACCAGGGGGGTTCGCCTTTCTTT CASSRDQGGSPFF
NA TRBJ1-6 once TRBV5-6 TGTGCCAGCAGCTTGGGGTTGGGGAATTCACCCCTCCACTTT CASSLGLGNSPLHF
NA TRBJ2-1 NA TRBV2 TGTGCCAGCAGTGAACAGGGAATCTCCTACAATGAGCAGTTCTTC CASSEQGISYNEQFF
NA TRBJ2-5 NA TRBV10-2 TGCGCCAGCAGTGACTTGAGACAGAGGGAGACCCAGTACTTC CASSDLRQRETQYF